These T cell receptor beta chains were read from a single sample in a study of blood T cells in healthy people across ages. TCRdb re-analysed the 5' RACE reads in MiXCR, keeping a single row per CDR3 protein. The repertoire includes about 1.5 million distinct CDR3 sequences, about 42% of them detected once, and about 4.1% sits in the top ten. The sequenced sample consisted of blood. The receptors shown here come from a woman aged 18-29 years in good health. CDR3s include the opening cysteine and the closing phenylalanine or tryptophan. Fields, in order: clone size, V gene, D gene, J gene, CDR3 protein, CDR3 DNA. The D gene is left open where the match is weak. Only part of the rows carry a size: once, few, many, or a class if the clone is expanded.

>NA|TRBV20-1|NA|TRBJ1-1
CSKKWGNDEAFF
TGCAGCAAGAAATGGGGTAACGATGAAGCTTTCTTT
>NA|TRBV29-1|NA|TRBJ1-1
CSVEAGSAEAFF
TGCAGCGTTGAAGCAGGAAGCGCTGAAGCTTTCTTT
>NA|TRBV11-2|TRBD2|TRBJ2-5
CASSVTSDYEQYF
TGTGCCAGCAGCGTAACTAGCGATTATGAGCAGTACTTC
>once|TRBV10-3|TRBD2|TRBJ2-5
CAIRTSGPQETQYF
TGTGCCATCCGGACTAGCGGGCCTCAAGAGACCCAGTACTTC
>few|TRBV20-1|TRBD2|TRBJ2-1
CSADSGRTAGASYEQFF
TGCAGTGCCGATAGCGGGAGGACCGCCGGGGCATCATATGAGCAGTTCTTC
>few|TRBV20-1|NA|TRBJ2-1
CSARHGSSYNEQFF
TGCAGTGCTAGACACGGGAGCTCCTACAATGAGCAGTTCTTC
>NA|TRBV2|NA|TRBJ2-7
CASMKGLAVYYEQYF
TGTGCCAGCATGAAGGGGTTAGCAGTATACTACGAGCAGTACTTC
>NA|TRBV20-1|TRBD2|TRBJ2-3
CSARDRAGVDTQYF
TGCAGTGCTAGAGATCGAGCGGGAGTCGATACGCAGTATTTT
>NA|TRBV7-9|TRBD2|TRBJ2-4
CASSLVASGDLAKNIQYF
TGTGCCAGCAGCTTAGTGGCTAGCGGGGATCTAGCCAAAAACATTCAGTACTTC
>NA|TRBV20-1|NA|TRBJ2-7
CSARDPGRRGDANEQYF
TGCAGTGCTAGAGATCCCGGCCGCCGTGGGGACGCCAATGAGCAGTACTTC
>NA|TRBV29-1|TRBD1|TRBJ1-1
CSVEVRGQGATEAFF
TGCAGCGTTGAAGTGAGAGGACAGGGGGCGACTGAAGCTTTCTTT
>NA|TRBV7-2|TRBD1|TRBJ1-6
CASSSTGGSPLHF
TGTGCCAGCAGCAGCACAGGGGGCTCACCCCTCCACTTT
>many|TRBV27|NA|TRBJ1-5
CASSGINQPQHF
TGTGCCAGCAGTGGCATCAATCAGCCCCAGCATTTT
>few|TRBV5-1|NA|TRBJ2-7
CASSFGGSAVSYEQYF
TGCGCCAGCAGTTTTGGAGGGAGTGCGGTGAGCTACGAGCAGTACTTC
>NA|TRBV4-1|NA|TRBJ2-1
CASSKGRSRVGQFF
TGCGCCAGCAGCAAGGGACGGAGCCGTGTTGGGCAGTTCTTC